The 23 T cell receptor beta chains presented below share a single source sample, sequenced in a study of shared clonotypes between healthy human individuals. Libraries were prepared by immunoSEQ multiplex PCR; TCRdb keeps only in-frame clonotypes and omits some of them. The sample records about 2.3 million clones, approximately 95% being singletons. Source material: naive CD4+ T cells from PBMCs. As for subset: CD45RA+ positively selected. The receptors come from a man aged 18 to 29 in good health. Some clones in this sample may be carry-over from other donors' samples.

The chain combines TRBV28 with TRBJ1-2, with no clear D. Trimming took 7 bases from V and 7 from J, leaving 19 bases between them. Germline CDR1 and CDR2: MDHEN and SYDVKM. This CDR3 is built from 14 residues. Written as DNA, the CDR3 is TGTGCCAGCACCGCGTGGCAGGACCCGCCTGGCTACACCTTC. It specifies CASTAWQDPPGYTF.

DNA for the CDR3: TGTGCCAGCAGCTCCCGTAGCCCTCTAGCTCCCAATGAGCAGTTCTTC. Translating gives CASSSRSPLAPNEQFF. The rearrangement uses TRBV7-2 and TRBJ2-1; weak D call: TRBD2 (5 bases). This CDR3 region has 16 residues. V lost 4 bases, J lost 6 bases, and 19 bases lay in between. Germline CDR1 and CDR2: SGHTA and FQGNSA.

The chain is built from TRBV4-2 and TRBJ1-2; perhaps TRBD1 as D (6 bases). Trimming removed 1 base from V and 3 bases from J, with 9 bases in between. Germline CDR1 and CDR2: LGHNA and YNFKEQ. The CDR3 sequence is 14 residues long. The CDR3 spells CASSQAGGDYGYTF. The DNA for the CDR3 is TGTGCCAGCAGCCAAGCTGGGGGCGACTATGGCTACACCTTC.

The chain recombines TRBV19 with TRBJ2-6; D possibly uses TRBD1 or TRBD2 (5 bases each). CDR3 size: 19 residues. In germline, CDR1 is LNHDA, CDR2 SQIVND (reference sequence). V lost 7 bases, J lost 0 bases, and 22 bases lay in between. CDR3 in amino acids: CASNKPPRGGPSGANVLTF. As DNA, the CDR3 is TGTGCCAGTAACAAACCCCCCCGGGGCGGACCCTCTGGGGCCAACGTCCTGACTTTC.

The genes are TRBV30 and TRBJ2-3; D is unclear. This CDR3 contains 13 residues. The ends were cut back, 4 bases at V and 0 bases at J, with 8 bases in the middle. Germline V gene sequence: CDR1 GTSNPN, CDR2 SVGIG (reference sequence). CDR3 sequence: CAWIVASTDTQYF. The CDR3 DNA follows: TGTGCCTGGATAGTGGCTAGCACAGATACGCAGTATTTT.

The chain recombines TRBV18 with TRBJ1-1; possible D gene TRBD1, 6 bases. Germline values: CDR1 KGHSH, CDR2 LQKENI. The CDR3 consists of 15 residues. With 4 bases removed from V and 1 base from J, the gap between germline ends came to 13 bases. This CDR3 reads CASSQQQGKNTEAFF. The DNA of the CDR3 is TGTGCCAGCTCACAACAACAGGGAAAGAACACTGAAGCTTTCTTT.

The CDR3 coding sequence is TGCGCCAGCAGTGAGGAGGGTTCATACACAGATACGCAGTATTTT. Amino acid sequence: CASSEEGSYTDTQYF. The J gene is TRBJ2-3, the V gene TRBV10-2, with D possibly TRBD2 on 5 matching bases. CDR1 and CDR2 (germline): WSHSY, SAAADI. The CDR3 extends over 15 amino acids. Trimming pared 2 bases from V and 2 bases from J, leaving 11 bases between.

The sample holds a few counts of this clone. This chain uses TRBV10-3 with TRBJ1-5; 7 nucleotides align to TRBD1. Losses at the gene ends were 2 bases for V and 5 bases for J; bases not matched to a gene: 0. CDR3 length: 13 amino acids. CDR1 is ENHRY and CDR2 is SYGVKD in the germline V gene. The CDR3 protein is CAISEDRDQPQHF. CDR3 in DNA: TGTGCCATCAGTGAGGACAGGGATCAGCCCCAGCATTTT.

The J gene is TRBJ1-4, the V gene TRBV4-3; weak D call: TRBD1 (5 bases). V lost 0 bases and J 8 bases, leaving 13 bases between the germline ends. Germline V gives CDR1 LGHNA, CDR2 YSLEER. The CDR3 is 15 amino acids. The CDR3 region has the DNA TGCGCCAGCAGCCAAGATCTGGGGGGAGTAGAAAAACTGTTTTTT. Translation: CASSQDLGGVEKLFF.

This sequence joins TRBV2 and TRBJ2-7; perhaps TRBD1 as D (5 bases). Germline lookup yields CDR1 SNHLY and CDR2 FYNNEI. Trimming shortened V by 3 bases and J by 1 base, and 7 bases separated the two germline ends. The CDR3 sequence is 13 residues long. Here the CDR3 DNA reads TGTGCCAGCAGTGAGTACAGGTCCTACGAGCAGTACTTC. It specifies CASSEYRSYEQYF.

The chain combines TRBV7-3 with TRBJ2-2; no reliable D call. V was clipped by 5 bases and J by 5 bases, with 12 bases between them. The germline gives CDR1 SGHTA, CDR2 FQGTGA. The CDR3 contains 14 residues. The CDR3, as DNA: TGTGCCAGCAGCCCCAGACCCGTAACCGGGGAGCTGTTTTTT. Its protein product is CASSPRPVTGELFF.

The chain recombines TRBV2 with TRBJ2-5, with 16 nucleotides matching TRBD2. V trimming: 9 bases; J trimming: 5 bases; junction bases outside the gene matches: 12. CDR1 is SNHLY and CDR2 is FYNNEI in the germline V gene. CDR3 length equals 17 residues. CDR3 in DNA: TGTGCCAGTAGGCCCGGGACTAGCGGGAGGGCCTGGGAGACCCAGTACTTC. It encodes CASRPGTSGRAWETQYF.

This clone occurred once. The V gene is TRBV9, the J gene TRBJ1-3; D is undetermined. CDR1 SGDLS and CDR2 YYNGEE come from the germline V gene. The V end lost 4 bases, the J end lost 3 bases, and 17 bases lay between the germline ends. CDR3 length: 16 amino acids. The CDR3 loop is CASSIEPTPNGNTIYF. The CDR3 DNA follows: TGTGCCAGCAGCATAGAACCTACCCCTAATGGAAACACCATATATTTT.

This chain uses TRBV14 with TRBJ2-7; D possibly corresponds to TRBD2 (5 bases). The germline gives CDR1 SGHDN, CDR2 FVKESK. This CDR3 comprises 14 residues. V lost 4 bases to trimming and J lost 9 bases, with 19 bases between them. The CDR3 loop reads CASSLAINPTRQYF. The CDR3 nucleotides are TGTGCCAGCAGCCTAGCGATTAATCCTACGAGGCAGTACTTC.

The chain links TRBV27 to TRBJ1-5, with D uncertain. Per germline, CDR1 MNHEY and CDR2 SMNVEV (reference sequence). The CDR3 length is 13 residues. Trimming pared 6 bases from V and 0 bases from J, leaving 6 bases between. DNA of the CDR3: TGTGCCAGCAGGGAGTATAGCAATCAGCCCCAGCATTTT. Protein: CASREYSNQPQHF.

This chain joins TRBV7-9 and TRBJ1-5; D may be TRBD1 (6 bases). V lost 1 base and J lost 2, with 15 bases in between. Germline-derived CDR1 and CDR2 are SEHNR and FQNEAQ (reference sequence). The CDR3 sequence is 17 residues long. The chain's CDR3 is CASSLGAGAFGNQPQHF. The CDR3 nucleotides read TGTGCCAGCAGCTTAGGAGCAGGGGCGTTTGGCAATCAGCCCCAGCATTTT.

The V call is TRBV5-1, the J call TRBJ2-1; TRBD2 might be the D (6 bases). V was trimmed by 4 bases and J by 2 bases, leaving 19 bases between them. Looked up from germline, CDR1 is SGHRS and CDR2 is YFSETQ. This CDR3 is built from 17 residues. CDR3 nucleotide sequence: TGCGCCAGCAGCACAGGACGAAGCGGGCAGCCCTACAATGAGCAGTTCTTC. Its translation: CASSTGRSGQPYNEQFF.

The rearrangement joins TRBV6-6 to TRBJ1-4; 9 positions match TRBD1. The V gene's germline CDR1 is MNHNY and CDR2 SVGAGI (reference sequence). CDR3 length equals 15 residues. Trimming cost V 5 bases and J 5 bases; bases outside gene matches: 6. As DNA, the CDR3 is TGTGCCAGCAGTGGGGGGACAGGGTCAAATGAAAAACTGTTTTTT. It yields the protein CASSGGTGSNEKLFF.

This chain links TRBV19 with TRBJ1-1; D unresolved. The CDR3 has 14 residues. CDR1 is LNHDA, CDR2 SQIVND, per germline (reference sequence). The V gene lost 4 bases and the J gene lost 0 bases, with 9 bases spanning the gap. Here the CDR3 DNA reads TGTGCCAGTAGTACTATTCTCATGAACACTGAAGCTTTCTTT. Residues: CASSTILMNTEAFF.

This clone occurred once. The chain uses TRBV5-1 and TRBJ2-1, with D possibly TRBD2 on 6 matching bases. With 3 bases removed from V and 3 bases from J, the gap between germline ends came to 13 bases. This CDR3 is built from 15 residues. Per the germline V gene, CDR1 is SGHRS and CDR2 is YFSETQ. The CDR3 region is CASSSTSYNYNEQFF. The CDR3 DNA reads TGCGCCAGCAGCTCGACTAGTTATAACTACAATGAGCAGTTCTTC.

This clone showed up just a few times. The chain is built from TRBV7-4 and TRBJ2-1; 8 bases are a match to TRBD1. The germline V gene has CDR1 SGHVT and CDR2 SQSDAQ. CDR3 length: 15 amino acids. V dropped 4 bases and J dropped 8; count of bases not matched to a gene: 10. Here the CDR3 reads CASSYSTGVSDEQFF. As DNA, the CDR3 is TGTGCCAGCAGCTACTCGACAGGGGTGAGTGATGAGCAGTTCTTC.

The CDR3 DNA follows: TGTGCCTGGAGTCCTCCAACTAGCGGCGGGGAGCTGTTTTTT. Translating it yields CAWSPPTSGGELFF. The chain employs TRBV30 and TRBJ2-2; 8 bases align to TRBD2. The V gene's germline CDR1 is GTSNPN and CDR2 SVGIG (reference sequence). This CDR3 has 14 amino acids. V trimming: 2 bases; J trimming: 7 bases; junction bases outside the gene matches: 6. The full variable domain, completed using reference TRBV30 and TRBJ2-2, is SQTIHQWPATLVQPVGSPLSLECTVEGTSNPNLYWYRQAAGRGLQLLFYSVGIGQISSEVPQNLSASRPQDRQFILSSKKLLLSDSGFYLCAWSPPTSGGELFFGEGSRLTVL.

The chain couples TRBV7-9 to TRBJ2-1; maybe TRBD1 (6 bases). The ends were cut back, 2 bases at V and 7 bases at J, with 12 bases in the middle. This CDR3 spans 14 amino acids. Germline loops: CDR1 SEHNR, CDR2 FQNEAQ (reference sequence). In DNA form, the CDR3 reads TGTGCCAGCAGCTTAAGTGGGACATGGAATGAGCAGTTCTTC. As protein: CASSLSGTWNEQFF.